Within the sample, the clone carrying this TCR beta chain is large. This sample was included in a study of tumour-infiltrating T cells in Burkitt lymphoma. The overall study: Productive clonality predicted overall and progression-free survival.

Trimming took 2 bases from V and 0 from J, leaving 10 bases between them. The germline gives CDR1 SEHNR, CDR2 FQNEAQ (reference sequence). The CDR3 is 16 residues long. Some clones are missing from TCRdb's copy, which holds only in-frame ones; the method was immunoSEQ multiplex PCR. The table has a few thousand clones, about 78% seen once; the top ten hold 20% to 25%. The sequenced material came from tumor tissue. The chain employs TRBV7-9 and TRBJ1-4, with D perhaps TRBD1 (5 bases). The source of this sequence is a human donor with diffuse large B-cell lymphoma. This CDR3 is CASSLRGTATNEKLFF. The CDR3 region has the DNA TGTGCCAGCAGCTTACGGGGGACCGCAACTAATGAAAAACTGTTTTTT. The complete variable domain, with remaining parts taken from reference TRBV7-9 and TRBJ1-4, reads DTGVSQNPRHKITKRGQNVTFRCDPISEHNRLYWYRQTLGQGPEFLTYFQNEAQLEKSRLLSDRFSAERPKGSFSTLEIQRTEQGDSAMYLCASSLRGTATNEKLFFGSGTQLSVL.